Sequencing of this T cell receptor beta chain was carried out in a study of T cell responses to AZD1222 COVID-19 vaccine (dated by TCRdb to the early 2020s). With respect to the entire study: AZD1222 recipients with second doses at about 4 weeks or about 12 weeks were pooled, because spike-specific TCR depth and breadth did not differ between schedules. TCR sequencing was performed for about 240 trial participants, of whom about 210 were given two doses of AZD1222 and around 25 were given two doses of MenACWY control vaccine. Trial participants were enrolled by age into subgroups of 18-55, 56-69 and 70-plus years, and about 150, 27 and 61 TCR-sequenced participants, respectively, were included in these subgroups.

The CDR1 and CDR2 encoded by the germline V gene (reference sequence) are GTSNPN and SVGIG. Reading from cysteine to phenylalanine, the CDR3 counts 13 amino acids. Kept here is only the CDR3 DNA, which spans 39 bases and is read in frame from base 1. V has 4 bases trimmed and J has 9 bases trimmed; junction bases matching no gene number 6. The meaning of the sample's time point label: baseline before first vaccination. Samples from vaccinated people were obtained from the UK trials COV001 and COV002, which included a single-blind randomized controlled phase 2/3 trial of AZD1222 (ChAdOx1 nCoV-19) in healthy adults. Trial participant PBMC samples were collected at day 0 and day 28 after the second dose for TCRbeta chain sequencing. The paper's findings and limits, for the study overall: Participants were mostly white British and included more females than males, and it was suggested by the authors that clonal diversity may have been underestimated. Nearly half of unique spike-specific TCRs reportedly recognized epitopes outside regions mutated in the B.1.351 and B.1.1.7 variants. The 56-69-year group was small, and its depth increase did not reach significance, likely because of low power. The vaccine-associated CD4 TCRs covered the entire spike protein, and the dominant responses fell in regions 160-218 and 743-854. After two AZD1222 doses, spike-specific TCR breadth and depth were significantly higher than at day 0 and than in MenACWY recipients. Because no samples from the day 14 peak response were available, repertoires could be characterized only after the peak T cell response. Conclusions about previously exposed vaccinees are limited, since just a handful of AZD1222 recipients were seropositive for SARS-CoV-2 at baseline.

The CDR3 regions of human TCRbeta chains were analyzed by immunosequencing. From the authors' description of their analysis: Repertoire TCRs were matched against a reference library of SARS-CoV-2-specific TCRs generated with the MIRA antigen-specificity platform. Breadth was defined as the fraction of unique TCRs that were SARS-CoV-2-associated, and depth was defined as the fraction of total T cells that were SARS-CoV-2-associated. Each spike-specific TCR was assigned to its reactive spike region and to a CD4 or CD8 class using the MIRA data. Log10-transformed breadth and depth values were compared by one-way ANOVA with Sidak's multiple comparisons tests. The table comes from immuneACCESS by way of TCRdb, which keeps in-frame sequences with V and J called. Part of the clones is missing from these tables; in studies checked, under half for an unresolved V gene and the rest for unknown reasons. Clonal size and the V and J genes are those of that table, whereas D and trimming came from the DNA. This sample comprises some 150,000 clones, approximately 93% of them detected only once. The ten largest make up about 3.9% of the sample.

In the case of this clone: Its antigen remains unidentified. Base quality data are lacking; no much larger clone is found one base away.

The material was peripheral blood, obtained on day 0 of AZD1222 vaccination. Here the chain combines TRBV30 and TRBJ1-6; TRBD1 lines up with 7 middle nucleotides. This clonotype was obtained from an adult in good health. The nucleotide sequence reads TGTGCCTGGAATAAGGGGGCGGTTTCACCCCTCCACTTT. It specifies CAWNKGAVSPLHF.